This T cell receptor (beta chain) came from a study of shared clonotypes between healthy human individuals. Every immunoSEQ plate was one replicate of a subset's evenly spread DNA. TCRdb's table, derived via immunoSEQ multiplex PCR, lists solely in-frame clones and lacks some. This table holds approximately 650,000 clones, over 95% found once. For this clone: No antigen is known for it.

This CDR3 spans 11 amino acids. Per the germline V gene, CDR1 is GTSNPN and CDR2 is SVGIG (reference sequence). Study results and caveats: On the whole, naive subsets had larger estimated richness than memory subsets had.

As defined, naive CD8 cells were CD45RO-negative and positively selected for CCR7, with terminally differentiated effector memory CD45RA+ cells excluded. The rearrangement joins TRBV30 to TRBJ2-5; D is uncertain. The DNA matches TRBJ2-7 better at its end, which makes the J call doubtful. The source is a woman in her twenties or thirties in good health. Sequencing used naive CD8+ T cells sorted from blood. The CDR3, as DNA: TGTGCCTGGAGTGACGGACGCGAGCAGTACTTC. It is translated as CAWSDGREQYF.